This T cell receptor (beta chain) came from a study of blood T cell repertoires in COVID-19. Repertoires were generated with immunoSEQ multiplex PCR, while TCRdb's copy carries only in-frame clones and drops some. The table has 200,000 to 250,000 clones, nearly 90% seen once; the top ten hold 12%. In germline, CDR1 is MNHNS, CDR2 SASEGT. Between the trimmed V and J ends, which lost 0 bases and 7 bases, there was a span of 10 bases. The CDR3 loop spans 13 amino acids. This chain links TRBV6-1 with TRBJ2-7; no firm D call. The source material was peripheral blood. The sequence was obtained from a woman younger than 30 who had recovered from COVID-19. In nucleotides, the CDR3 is TGTGCCAGCAGTGAAGCGGGCTTTGCTGAGCAGTACTTC. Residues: CASSEAGFAEQYF.